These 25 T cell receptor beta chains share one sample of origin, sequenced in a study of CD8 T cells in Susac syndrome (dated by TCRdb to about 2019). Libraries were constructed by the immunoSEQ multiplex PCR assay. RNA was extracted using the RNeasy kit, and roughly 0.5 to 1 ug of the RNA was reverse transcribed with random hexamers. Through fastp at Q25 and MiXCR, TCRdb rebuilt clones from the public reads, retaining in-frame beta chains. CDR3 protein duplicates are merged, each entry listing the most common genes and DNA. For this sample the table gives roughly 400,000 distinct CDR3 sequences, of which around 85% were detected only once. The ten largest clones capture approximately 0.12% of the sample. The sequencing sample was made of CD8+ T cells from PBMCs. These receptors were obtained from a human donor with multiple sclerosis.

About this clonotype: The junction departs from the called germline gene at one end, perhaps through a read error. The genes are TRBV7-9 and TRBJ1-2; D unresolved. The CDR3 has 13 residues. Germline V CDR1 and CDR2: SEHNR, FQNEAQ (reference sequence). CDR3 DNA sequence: TGTTCCAGCAGCTTCTACCAGACTTATGGCTACACCTTC. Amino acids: CSSSFYQTYGYTF.

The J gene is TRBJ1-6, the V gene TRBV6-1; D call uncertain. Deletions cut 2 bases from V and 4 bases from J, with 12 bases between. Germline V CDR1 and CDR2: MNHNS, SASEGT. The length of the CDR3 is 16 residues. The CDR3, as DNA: TGTGCCAGCAGTGAAACCTGGACGGCTTATAATTCACCCCTCCACTTT. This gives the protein CASSETWTAYNSPLHF.

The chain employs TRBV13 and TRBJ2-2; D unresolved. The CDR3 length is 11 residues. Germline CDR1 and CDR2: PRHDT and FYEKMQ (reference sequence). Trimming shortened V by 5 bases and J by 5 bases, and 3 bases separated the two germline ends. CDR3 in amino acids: CASSMTGELFF. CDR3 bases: TGTGCCAGCAGCATGACCGGGGAGCTGTTTTTT.

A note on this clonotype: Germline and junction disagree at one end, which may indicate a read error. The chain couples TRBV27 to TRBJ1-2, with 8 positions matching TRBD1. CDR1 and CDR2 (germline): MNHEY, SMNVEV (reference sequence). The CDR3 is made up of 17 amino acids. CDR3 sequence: CASSLTLQGGHNYDYTF. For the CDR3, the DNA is TGTGCCAGCAGTTTAACCCTACAGGGGGGGCATAACTATGACTACACCTTC.

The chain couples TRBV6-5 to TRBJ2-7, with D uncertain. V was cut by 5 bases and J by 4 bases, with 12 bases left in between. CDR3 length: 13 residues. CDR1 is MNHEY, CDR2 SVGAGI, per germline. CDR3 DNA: TGTGCCAGCAGTAAATCGGACGGATACGAGCAGTACTTC. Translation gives CASSKSDGYEQYF.

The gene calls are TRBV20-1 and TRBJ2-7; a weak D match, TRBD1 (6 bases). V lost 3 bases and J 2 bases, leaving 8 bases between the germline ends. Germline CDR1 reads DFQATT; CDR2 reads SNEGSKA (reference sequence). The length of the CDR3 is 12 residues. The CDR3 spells CSARDSTYEQYF. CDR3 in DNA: TGCAGTGCTAGGGACAGCACCTACGAGCAGTACTTC.

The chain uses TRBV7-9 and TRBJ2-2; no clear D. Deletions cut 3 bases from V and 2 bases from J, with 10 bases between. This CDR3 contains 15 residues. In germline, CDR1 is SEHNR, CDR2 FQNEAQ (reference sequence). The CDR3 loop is CASSFKEGNTGELFF. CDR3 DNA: TGTGCCAGCAGCTTTAAGGAAGGTAACACCGGGGAGCTGTTTTTT. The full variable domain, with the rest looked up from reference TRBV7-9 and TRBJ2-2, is DTGVSQNPRHKITKRGQNVTFRCDPISEHNRLYWYRQTLGQGPEFLTYFQNEAQLEKSRLLSDRFSAERPKGSFSTLEIQRTEQGDSAMYLCASSFKEGNTGELFFGEGSRLTVL.

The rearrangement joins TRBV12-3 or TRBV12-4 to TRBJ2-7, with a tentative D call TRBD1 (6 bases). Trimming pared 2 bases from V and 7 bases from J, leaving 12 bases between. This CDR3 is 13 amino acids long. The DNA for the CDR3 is TGTGCCAGCAGTTTATCACAGGGTAGTGAGCAGTACTTC. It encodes CASSLSQGSEQYF.

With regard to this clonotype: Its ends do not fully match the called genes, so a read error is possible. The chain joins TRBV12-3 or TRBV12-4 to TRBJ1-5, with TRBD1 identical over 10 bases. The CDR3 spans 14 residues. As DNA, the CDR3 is TGTGCCGGCAGATCCGGGACAGGGGCTCAGCCCCAGCATTTT. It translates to CAGRSGTGAQPQHF.

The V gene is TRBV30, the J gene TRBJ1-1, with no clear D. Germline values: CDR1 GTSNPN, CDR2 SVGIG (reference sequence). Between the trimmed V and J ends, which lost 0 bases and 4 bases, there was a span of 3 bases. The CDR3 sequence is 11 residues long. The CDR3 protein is CAWSVSTEAFF. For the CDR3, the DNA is TGTGCCTGGAGTGTATCCACTGAAGCTTTCTTT.

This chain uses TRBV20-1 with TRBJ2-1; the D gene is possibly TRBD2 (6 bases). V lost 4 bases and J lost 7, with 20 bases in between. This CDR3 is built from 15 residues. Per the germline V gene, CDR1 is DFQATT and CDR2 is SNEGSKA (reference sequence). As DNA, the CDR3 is TGCAGTGCTATCCCGGGACTCCGTTGGGGGAATGAGCAGTTCTTC. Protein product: CSAIPGLRWGNEQFF.

The CDR3 nucleotides are TGTGCTAGTGGTCTGCAGGGAGCCGACGGGGAGCTGTTTTTT. Encoded protein: CASGLQGADGELFF. The V call is TRBV12-5, the J call TRBJ2-2; D is possibly TRBD1 or TRBD2 (5 bases each). CDR1 and CDR2 from the germline V gene are LGHNT and FRNRAP. V lost 5 bases and J lost 7, with 14 bases in between. The CDR3 sequence is 14 residues long. Variable domain in full (rest from reference TRBV12-5 and TRBJ2-2): DARVTQTPRHKVTEMGQEVTMRCQPILGHNTVFWYRQTMMQGLELLAYFRNRAPLDDSGMPKDRFSAEMPDATLATLKIQPSEPRDSAVYFCASGLQGADGELFFGEGSRLTVL.

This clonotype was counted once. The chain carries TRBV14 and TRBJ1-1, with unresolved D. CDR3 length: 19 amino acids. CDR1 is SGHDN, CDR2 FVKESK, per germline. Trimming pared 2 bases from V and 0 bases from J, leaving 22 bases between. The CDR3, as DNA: TGTGCCAGCAGCCAATTCCCCACGCCAGTACCAGCCATGAACACTGAAGCTTTCTTT. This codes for CASSQFPTPVPAMNTEAFF.

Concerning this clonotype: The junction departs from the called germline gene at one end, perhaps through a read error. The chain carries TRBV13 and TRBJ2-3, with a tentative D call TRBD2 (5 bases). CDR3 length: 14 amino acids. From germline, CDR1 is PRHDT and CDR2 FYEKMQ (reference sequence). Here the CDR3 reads CVSSPARGTDTQYF. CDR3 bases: TGTGTCAGCAGCCCAGCTCGAGGGACAGATACGCAGTATTTT.

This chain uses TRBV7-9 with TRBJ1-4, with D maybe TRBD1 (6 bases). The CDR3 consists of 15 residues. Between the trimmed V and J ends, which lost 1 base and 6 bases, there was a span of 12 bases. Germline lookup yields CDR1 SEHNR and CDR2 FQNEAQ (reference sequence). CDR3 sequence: CASSLVQGLDEKLFF. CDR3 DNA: TGTGCCAGCAGCTTAGTACAGGGCCTGGATGAAAAACTGTTTTTT.

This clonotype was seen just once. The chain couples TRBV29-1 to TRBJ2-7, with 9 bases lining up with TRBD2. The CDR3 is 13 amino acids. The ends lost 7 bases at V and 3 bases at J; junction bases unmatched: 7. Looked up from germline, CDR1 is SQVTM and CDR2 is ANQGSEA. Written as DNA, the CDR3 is TGCAGCGGCTCTAGCGGGGTCGGCTACGAGCAGTACTTC. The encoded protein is CSGSSGVGYEQYF.

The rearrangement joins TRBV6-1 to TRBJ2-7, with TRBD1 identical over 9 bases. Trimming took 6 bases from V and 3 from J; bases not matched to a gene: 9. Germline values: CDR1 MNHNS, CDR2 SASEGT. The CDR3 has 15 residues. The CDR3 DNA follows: TGTGCCAGCAGGGGGGACAGGGATACGCTCTACGAGCAGTACTTC. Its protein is CASRGDRDTLYEQYF.

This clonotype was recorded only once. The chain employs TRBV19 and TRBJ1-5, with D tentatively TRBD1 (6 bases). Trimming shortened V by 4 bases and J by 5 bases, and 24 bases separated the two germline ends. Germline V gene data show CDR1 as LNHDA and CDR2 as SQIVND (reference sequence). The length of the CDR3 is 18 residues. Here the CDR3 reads CASSTDPGHRRGDQPQHF. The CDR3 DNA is TGTGCCAGTAGTACGGATCCGGGACACAGGAGGGGTGATCAGCCCCAGCATTTT.

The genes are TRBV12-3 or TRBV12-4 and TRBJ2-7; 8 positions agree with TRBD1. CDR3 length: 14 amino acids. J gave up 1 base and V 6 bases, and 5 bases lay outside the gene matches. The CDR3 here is CASRGQDLSYEQYF. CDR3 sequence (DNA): TGTGCCAGCAGGGGACAGGACTTATCCTACGAGCAGTACTTC.

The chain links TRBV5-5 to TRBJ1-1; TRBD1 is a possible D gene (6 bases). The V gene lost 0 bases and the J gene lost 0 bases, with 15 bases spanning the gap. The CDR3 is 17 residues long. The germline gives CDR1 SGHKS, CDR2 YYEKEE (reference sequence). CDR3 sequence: CASSLVLLGAMNTEAFF. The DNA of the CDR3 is TGTGCCAGCAGCTTGGTACTTTTGGGGGCGATGAACACTGAAGCTTTCTTT. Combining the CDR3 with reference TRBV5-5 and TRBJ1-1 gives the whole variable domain DAGVTQSPTHLIKTRGQQVTLRCSPISGHKSVSWYQQVLGQGPQFIFQYYEKEERGRGNFPDRFSARQFPNYSSELNVNALLLGDSALYLCASSLVLLGAMNTEAFFGQGTRLTVV.

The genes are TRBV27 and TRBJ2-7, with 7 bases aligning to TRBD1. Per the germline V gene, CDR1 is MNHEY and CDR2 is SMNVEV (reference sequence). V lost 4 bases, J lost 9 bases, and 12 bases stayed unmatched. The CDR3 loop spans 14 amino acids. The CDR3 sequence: CASSYTSTGWGQYF. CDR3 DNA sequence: TGTGCCAGCAGTTACACGTCGACAGGGTGGGGGCAGTACTTC.

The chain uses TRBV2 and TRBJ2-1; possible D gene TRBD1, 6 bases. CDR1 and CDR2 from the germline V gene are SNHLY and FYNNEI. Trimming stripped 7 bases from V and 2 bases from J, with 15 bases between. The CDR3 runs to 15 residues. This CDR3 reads CASILDSSTYNEQFF. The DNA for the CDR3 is TGTGCCAGCATTCTGGACAGTTCGACCTACAATGAGCAGTTCTTC.

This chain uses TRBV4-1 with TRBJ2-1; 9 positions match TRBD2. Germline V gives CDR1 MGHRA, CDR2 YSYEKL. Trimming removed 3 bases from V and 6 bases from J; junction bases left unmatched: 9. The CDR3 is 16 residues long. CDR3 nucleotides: TGCGCCAGCAGCCACCCCGCGGGAGGGCCTCCCAATGAGCAGTTCTTC. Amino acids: CASSHPAGGPPNEQFF.

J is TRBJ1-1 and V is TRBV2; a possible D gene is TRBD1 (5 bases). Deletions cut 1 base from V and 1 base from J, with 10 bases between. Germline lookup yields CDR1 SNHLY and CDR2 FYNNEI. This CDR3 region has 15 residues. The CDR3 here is CASSEVQGQNTEAFF. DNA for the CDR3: TGTGCCAGCAGTGAAGTTCAGGGTCAGAACACTGAAGCTTTCTTT.

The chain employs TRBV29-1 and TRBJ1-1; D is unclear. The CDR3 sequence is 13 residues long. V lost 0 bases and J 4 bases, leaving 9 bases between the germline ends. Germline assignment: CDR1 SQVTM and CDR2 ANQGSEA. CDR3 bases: TGCAGCGTTGAAGAGGCGTTGGCCACTGAAGCTTTCTTT. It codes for CSVEEALATEAFF.